These 9 T cell receptor beta chains were all obtained from the same sample, sequenced in a study of Ad26.COV2.S vaccination and SARS-CoV-2 variants. This sample's treatment: roughly 19 received Ad26.COV2.S at low or high dose, single or two shots; roughly five received placebo; per-sample allocation not given. All samples were drawn on day 63, counting from the first vaccine or placebo injection. Sequencing was performed with immunoSEQ multiplex PCR; in TCRdb, only in-frame clones are kept and a portion is missing. Of 350,000 to 500,000 clones in the sample, roughly 87% are singletons; the top ten hold around 2.5%. The material was peripheral blood, obtained in a trial of Ad26.COV2.S vaccine versus placebo. Every receptor here comes from a person aged 18-60 years who received the Ad26.COV2.S COVID-19 vaccine or a placebo.

The V and J genes are TRBV7-9 and TRBJ1-4; TRBD1 matches 7 bases. The J segment lost 4 bases and the V segment lost 0 bases, leaving 5 bases of the junction unmatched. The CDR3 consists of 16 residues. CDR1 is SEHNR and CDR2 is FQNEAQ in the germline V gene (reference sequence). The CDR3 here is CASSLARGQLNEKLFF. Written as DNA, the CDR3 is TGTGCCAGCAGCTTAGCGAGGGGACAGCTTAATGAAAAACTGTTTTTT.

This chain connects TRBV2 to TRBJ1-5; 10 nucleotides line up with TRBD1. CDR3 size: 18 residues. Trimming took 3 bases from V and 3 from J; bases not matched to a gene: 11. Germline loops: CDR1 SNHLY, CDR2 FYNNEI. This CDR3 is CASSDSAGTGDVNQPQHF. Written as DNA, the CDR3 is TGTGCCAGCAGTGATTCCGCGGGGACAGGGGACGTCAATCAGCCCCAGCATTTT.

The chain carries TRBV28 and TRBJ1-2, with D possibly TRBD1 on 6 matching bases. V was pared by 3 bases and J by 6 bases, with 11 bases between. The CDR3 runs 13 residues. The V gene's germline CDR1 is MDHEN and CDR2 SYDVKM. The CDR3 DNA reads TGTGCCAGCAGTTTCTGGGGGCCCAATGGCTACACCTTC. This codes for CASSFWGPNGYTF.

The gene calls are TRBV29-1 and TRBJ2-2; tentative D call: TRBD1 (6 bases). The ends were cut back, 6 bases at V and 1 base at J, with 12 bases in the middle. The CDR3 runs to 14 residues. Germline CDR1 SQVTM, CDR2 ANQGSEA. The CDR3 here is CSVGHMLNTGELFF. The CDR3, as DNA: TGCAGCGTGGGACATATGCTGAACACCGGGGAGCTGTTTTTT.

The chain recombines TRBV27 with TRBJ1-2; 9 bases align to TRBD1. CDR1 and CDR2 from the germline V gene are MNHEY and SMNVEV (reference sequence). The CDR3 runs to 18 residues. Trimming at V came to 5 bases and at J to 7 bases, leaving 20 bases not matched to a gene. The CDR3 DNA follows: TGTGCCAGCAGTCCTCTCAGGAAAAGACAGGGGGAGGCGGGTGGCTACACCTTC. Protein sequence: CASSPLRKRQGEAGGYTF.

Remarks on this clone: Other DNA sequences from this sample encode an identical CDR3 as well. This chain uses TRBV7-8 with TRBJ2-3; TRBD2 is a possible D gene (5 bases). V lost 1 base to trimming and J lost 2 bases, with 13 bases between them. The CDR3 length is 16 residues. From germline, CDR1 is SGHVS and CDR2 FQNEAQ. The CDR3, as DNA: TGTGCCAGCAGCTTAGTTGGGCTAGCCTACACAGATACGCAGTATTTT. Its protein product is CASSLVGLAYTDTQYF.

This clone was seen only once. At one of its ends the junction is not consistent with the germline gene, which may arise from a read error. The gene calls are TRBV6-2 or TRBV6-3 and TRBJ2-4; 9 positions match TRBD2. Germline lookup yields CDR1 MNHEY and CDR2 SVGEGT. The length of the CDR3 is 15 residues. DNA for the CDR3: TGTGCCAGCAGCCCAGCCTCGACTAGCGGAGCCCCAACCCACTTC. Translated, it gives CASSPASTSGAPTHF.

On this clone itself: A junction boundary mismatches the germline segment, possibly from a read error. The rearrangement uses TRBV15 and TRBJ2-5; 9 bases are shared with TRBD1. In germline, CDR1 is LNHNV, CDR2 YYDKDF (reference sequence). CDR3 length equals 13 residues. This CDR3 reads CATSRDRDREANF. The CDR3 nucleotides read TGTGCCACCAGCAGAGATAGGGACAGGGAGGCCAACTTC. The full variable domain, in which reference TRBV15 and TRBJ2-5 provide the parts outside the CDR3, is DAMVIQNPRYQVTQFGKPVTLSCSQTLNHNVMYWYQQKSSQAPKLLFHYYDKDFNNEADTPDNFQSRRPNTSFCFLDIRSPGLGDTAMYLCATSRDRDREANFGPGTRLLVL.

The V and J genes are TRBV5-6 and TRBJ2-3; D ambiguous. Germline V lookup: CDR1 SGHDT, CDR2 YYEEEE. The CDR3 has 16 amino acids. With 0 bases removed from V and 0 bases from J, the gap between germline ends came to 11 bases. The CDR3 DNA reads as TGTGCCAGCAGCTTGGTTGGAGAGGCTAGCACAGATACGCAGTATTTT. Its translation: CASSLVGEASTDTQYF.